These T cell receptor beta chains were read from a single sample in a study of blood T cell repertoires in COVID-19. Sequenced by immunoSEQ multiplex PCR; TCRdb stores in-frame clones only, minus some. The data hold about 180,000 clones, with around 83% observed a single time. Sequenced sample: peripheral blood. These receptors originate from a woman aged 70-85 years with COVID-19, enrolled during active disease. Both conserved end residues are part of each CDR3. A D gene is named only where the DNA matches it firmly. Expanded clones are given a class, and other clones once, few, many or no size at all.

>TRBJ1-3|-|-|TRBV28
CASSSIPRNTIYF
TGTGCCAGCAGTTCCATCCCCAGAAACACCATATATTTT
>TRBJ1-5|-|-|TRBV28
CASSLLNSNQPQHF
TGTGCCAGCAGTTTATTAAATAGCAATCAGCCCCAGCATTTT
>TRBJ1-4|-|-|TRBV25-1
CASSVGRIFTNEKLFF
TGTGCCAGCAGTGTGGGCAGGATTTTTACTAATGAAAAACTGTTTTTT
>TRBJ1-4|-|-|TRBV19
CASSPRGYTNEKLFF
TGTGCCAGTAGTCCCCGGGGGTATACTAATGAAAAACTGTTTTTT
>TRBJ2-5|-|-|TRBV12-3/TRBV12-4
CASSSGETQYF
TGTGCCAGCAGTTCGGGAGAGACCCAGTACTTC
>TRBJ2-7|-|-|TRBV5-4
CASSPSYEQYF
TGTGCCAGCAGCCCTTCCTACGAGCAGTACTTC
>TRBJ2-7|TRBD1|-|TRBV30
CAWKDRGLVQYF
TGTGCCTGGAAGGACAGGGGGCTCGTGCAGTACTTC
>TRBJ1-1|TRBD1|-|TRBV5-1
CASSSQTGLAFF
TGCGCCAGCAGCTCGCAGACAGGGTTAGCTTTCTTT
>TRBJ1-6|TRBD1|-|TRBV28
CASSLSGTGAGGALHF
TGTGCCAGCAGTTTATCTGGGACAGGGGCTGGTGGGGCCCTCCACTTT
>TRBJ2-3|TRBD1|-|TRBV7-2
CASSLDRGLTDTQYF
TGTGCCAGCAGCTTAGACAGGGGGCTTACAGATACGCAGTATTTT
>TRBJ1-6|TRBD1|once|TRBV7-9
CASSPGQGFNSPLHF
TGTGCCAGCAGCCCGGGACAGGGGTTTAATTCACCCCTCCACTTT
>TRBJ2-7|TRBD2|-|TRBV5-1
CASSPRGTSGSGGDEQYF
TGCGCCAGCAGCCCAAGGGGGACTAGCGGGAGCGGGGGTGACGAGCAGTACTTC
>TRBJ1-4|TRBD1|-|TRBV4-3
CASSQEWVRQGANEKLFF
TGCGCCAGCAGCCAAGAATGGGTCAGACAGGGGGCGAATGAAAAACTGTTTTTT
>TRBJ2-1|TRBD2|-|TRBV24-1
CATSALVAAGKYNEQFF
TGTGCCACCAGTGCCCTGGTGGCAGCGGGAAAATACAATGAGCAGTTCTTC
>TRBJ2-7|TRBD2|-|TRBV6-2/TRBV6-3
CASSTPGGRAPEQYF
TGTGCCAGCAGTACCCCGGGAGGGAGGGCCCCCGAGCAGTACTTC
>TRBJ2-5|TRBD2|-|TRBV11-2
CASSLPAGTSGFQETQYF
TGTGCCAGCAGCCTCCCCGCGGGGACTAGCGGATTTCAAGAGACCCAGTACTTC
>TRBJ1-2|-|-|TRBV27
CASSSQQRGERNGYTF
TGTGCCAGCAGTTCCCAACAGCGGGGCGAAAGGAATGGCTACACCTTC
>TRBJ1-5|TRBD1|once|TRBV19
CASSPGQGYQPQHF
TGTGCCAGTAGTCCCGGACAGGGATATCAGCCCCAGCATTTT
>TRBJ2-2|-|-|TRBV5-8
CASKRRRGLSGELFF
TGTGCCAGCAAAAGGAGAAGGGGCCTCAGCGGGGAGCTGTTTTTT
>TRBJ2-3|-|once|TRBV4-1
CASSQDFGQLTQYF
TGCGCCAGCAGCCAAGATTTCGGACAACTTACGCAGTATTTT
>TRBJ2-5|TRBD1|-|TRBV24-1
CATSDRTGARETQYF
TGTGCCACCAGTGACAGGACAGGGGCTCGAGAGACCCAGTACTTC
>TRBJ2-7|-|-|TRBV3-1/TRBV3-2
CASSQDPHYEQYF
TGTGCCAGCAGCCAAGATCCCCACTACGAGCAGTACTTC
>TRBJ2-7|-|-|TRBV11-2
CASSLGSGQGKQYF
TGTGCCAGCAGCTTAGGCTCCGGGCAGGGGAAGCAGTACTTC
>TRBJ2-1|TRBD2|-|TRBV28
CASSLRGREDEQFF
TGTGCCAGCAGTTTACGTGGGCGGGAGGATGAGCAGTTCTTC
>TRBJ1-1|-|-|TRBV12-3/TRBV12-4
CASSLGDNTEAFF
TGTGCCAGCAGTTTAGGCGATAACACTGAAGCTTTCTTT
>TRBJ1-2|-|-|TRBV19
CASSISQGRRNGYTF
TGTGCCAGTAGTATCTCTCAGGGGCGCCGAAATGGCTACACCTTC
>TRBJ2-2|-|few|TRBV28
CASGLTGNTGELFF
TGTGCCAGCGGATTGACAGGGAACACCGGGGAGCTGTTTTTT
>TRBJ1-2|TRBD1|-|TRBV5-1
CASSRGQGEGYTF
TGCGCCAGCAGCCGCGGACAGGGGGAAGGCTACACCTTC
>TRBJ2-7|TRBD1|-|TRBV5-1
CASSFGTGYEQYF
TGCGCCAGCAGCTTCGGGACAGGATACGAGCAGTACTTC
>TRBJ2-1|-|-|TRBV14
CASSQDIRREQFF
TGTGCCAGCAGCCAAGACATCCGGAGGGAGCAGTTCTTC
>TRBJ2-1|TRBD2|-|TRBV3-1/TRBV3-2
CASSQDLRGSDEQFF
TGTGCCAGCAGCCAAGATCTTCGCGGGAGCGATGAGCAGTTCTTC
>TRBJ1-3|-|few|TRBV6-5
CASSSGRSGNTIYF
TGTGCCAGCAGTTCAGGGCGGTCTGGAAACACCATATATTTT
>TRBJ2-3|-|few|TRBV24-1
CATSEQQGFTQYF
TGTGCCACCAGTGAGCAACAGGGATTCACGCAGTATTTT
>TRBJ1-1|-|-|TRBV7-9
CASSYTANTEAFF
TGTGCCAGCAGCTATACAGCGAACACTGAAGCTTTCTTT
>TRBJ1-6|-|-|TRBV28
CASSRQGKSNSPLHF
TGTGCCAGCAGCCGGCAGGGGAAATCGAATTCACCCCTCCACTTT
>TRBJ2-3|-|few|TRBV7-2
CASSLGVSGYTDTQYF
TGTGCCAGCAGCTTAGGCGTTAGCGGTTACACAGATACGCAGTATTTT
>TRBJ1-2|TRBD1|-|TRBV19
CASIGGQGSYGYTF
TGTGCCAGTATAGGGGGCCAGGGAAGCTATGGCTACACCTTC
>TRBJ2-1|TRBD2|-|TRBV19
CASSKGTSGSSYNEQFF
TGTGCCAGTAGTAAAGGGACTAGCGGGAGTAGCTACAATGAGCAGTTCTTC
>TRBJ2-1|TRBD2|-|TRBV11-3
CASSPSGSSYNEQFF
TGTGCCAGCAGCCCTAGCGGGAGCTCCTACAATGAGCAGTTCTTC
>TRBJ2-3|TRBD2|-|TRBV24-1
CATSDVAGAADTQYF
TGTGCCACCAGTGATGTAGCGGGAGCTGCAGATACGCAGTATTTT
>TRBJ2-5|TRBD2|-|TRBV6-5
CASSRTVAGKETQYF
TGTGCCAGCAGTAGGACAGTAGCGGGAAAAGAGACCCAGTACTTC
>TRBJ1-1|TRBD1|-|TRBV20-1
CSAYDRDRAFF
TGCAGTGCTTACGACAGGGACAGGGCTTTCTTT
>TRBJ2-1|TRBD2|few|TRBV2
CASSSTGLGNNEQFF
TGTGCCAGCTCTTCTACGGGACTAGGGAACAATGAGCAGTTCTTC
>TRBJ2-3|TRBD1|-|TRBV19
CASSSRQGSQYF
TGTGCCAGTAGTTCTCGACAGGGCTCGCAGTATTTT
>TRBJ2-7|TRBD1|-|TRBV27
CASRRAGQGVYEQYF
TGTGCCAGCAGGAGGGCGGGACAGGGTGTATACGAGCAGTACTTC
>TRBJ1-1|-|once|TRBV6-5
CASSYPLANTEAFF
TGTGCCAGCAGTTACCCCTTGGCGAACACTGAAGCTTTCTTT
>TRBJ2-3|TRBD2|-|TRBV6-2/TRBV6-3
CASSYSPSGMGDTQYF
TGTGCCAGCAGTTACTCGCCTAGCGGAATGGGTGATACGCAGTATTTT
>TRBJ2-7|TRBD2|-|TRBV7-8
CASSPRLAGGPNEQYF
TGTGCCAGCAGCCCCAGACTAGCGGGAGGGCCAAACGAGCAGTACTTC
>TRBJ2-1|-|-|TRBV9
CASSGGYEQFF
TGTGCCAGCAGTGGGGGGTATGAGCAGTTCTTC
>TRBJ2-4|-|once|TRBV29-1
CSAASVSKNIQYF
TGCAGCGCCGCGTCCGTATCCAAAAACATTCAGTACTTC
>TRBJ2-2|-|-|TRBV6-4
CASSSTLHTGELFF
TGTGCCAGCAGTTCTACTCTACACACCGGGGAGCTGTTTTTT
>TRBJ2-7|-|-|TRBV27
CASSFNGGRYEQYF
TGTGCCAGCAGTTTTAACGGGGGACGCTACGAGCAGTACTTC
>TRBJ1-2|TRBD1|once|TRBV28
CASSLPTGMGYGYTF
TGTGCCAGCAGTTTACCGACAGGGATGGGCTATGGCTACACCTTC